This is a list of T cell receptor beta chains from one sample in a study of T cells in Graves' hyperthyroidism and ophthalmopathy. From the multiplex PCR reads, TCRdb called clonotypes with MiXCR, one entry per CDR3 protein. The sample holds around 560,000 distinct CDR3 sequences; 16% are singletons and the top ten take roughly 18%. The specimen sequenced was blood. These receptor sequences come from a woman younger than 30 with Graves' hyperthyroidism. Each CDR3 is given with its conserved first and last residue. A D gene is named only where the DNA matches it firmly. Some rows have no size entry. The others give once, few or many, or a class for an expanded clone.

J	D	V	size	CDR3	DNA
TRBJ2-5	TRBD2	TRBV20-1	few	CSASGARGVREAQYF	TGCAGTGCTAGCGGGGCGCGGGGGGTTCGGGAGGCCCAGTACTTC
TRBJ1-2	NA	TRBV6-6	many	CASSYGEVDGYTF	TGTGCCAGCAGTTACGGGGAGGTTGATGGCTACACCTTC
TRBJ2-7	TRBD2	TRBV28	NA	CASSPLGSSGGYEQYF	TGTGCCAGCAGTCCTTTGGGTTCCAGCGGGGGCTACGAGCAGTACTTC
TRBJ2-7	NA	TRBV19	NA	CASSLTGDSYEQYF	TGTGCCAGTAGTCTCACAGGGGACTCTTACGAGCAGTACTTC
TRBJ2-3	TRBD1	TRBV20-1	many	CSARDGDSSTDTQYF	TGCAGTGCTAGAGATGGGGACAGTAGCACAGATACGCAGTATTTT
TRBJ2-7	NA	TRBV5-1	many	CASSLDVYSQMFEQYF	TGCGCCAGCAGCTTGGACGTGTACTCCCAAATGTTCGAGCAGTACTTC
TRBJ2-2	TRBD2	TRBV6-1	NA	CASKIPGLNTVELFF	TGTGCCAGCAAGATTCCGGGACTAAACACCGTGGAGCTGTTTTTT
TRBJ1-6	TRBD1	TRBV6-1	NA	CASSLPGQGSRSPLHF	TGTGCCAGCAGTTTGCCGGGACAGGGTTCTCGGTCACCCCTCCACTTT
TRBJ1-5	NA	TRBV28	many	CASRARGRNNQPQHF	TGTGCCAGCAGGGCACGGGGGCGTAACAATCAGCCCCAGCATTTT
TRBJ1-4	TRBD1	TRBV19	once	CASSIGRGFEKLFF	TGTGCCAGTAGTATCGGCAGGGGGTTCGAAAAACTGTTTTTT
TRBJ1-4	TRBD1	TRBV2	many	CASTRQGATNEKLFF	TGTGCCAGCACCCGACAGGGAGCAACTAATGAAAAACTGTTTTTT
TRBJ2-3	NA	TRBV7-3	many	CASSLSPLSLTDTQYF	TGTGCCAGCAGCTTAAGCCCCCTAAGCTTAACAGATACGCAGTATTTT
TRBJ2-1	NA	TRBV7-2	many	CASSVAYEQFF	TGTGCCAGCAGCGTAGCTTATGAGCAGTTCTTC
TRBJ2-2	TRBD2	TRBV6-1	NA	CASKVTGGTGELFF	TGTGCCAGCAAAGTTACGGGAGGCACCGGGGAGCTGTTTTTT
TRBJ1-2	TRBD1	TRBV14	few	CASSSDDRDYGYTF	TGTGCCAGCAGCTCTGACGACAGGGACTATGGCTACACCTTC
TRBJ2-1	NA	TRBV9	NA	CASSVEGDSYNEQFF	TGTGCCAGCAGCGTAGAGGGAGACTCCTACAATGAGCAGTTCTTC
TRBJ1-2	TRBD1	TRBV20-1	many	CSARRGQGVNYGYTF	TGCAGTGCTAGAAGGGGACAGGGAGTTAACTATGGCTACACCTTC
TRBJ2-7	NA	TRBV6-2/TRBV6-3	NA	CASGYWLSISYEQYF	TGTGCCAGCGGATATTGGCTTAGCATTTCCTACGAGCAGTACTTC
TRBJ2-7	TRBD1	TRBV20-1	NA	CSARALPRDSATYEQYF	TGCAGTGCTAGAGCCCTTCCCCGGGACAGCGCGACCTACGAGCAGTACTTC
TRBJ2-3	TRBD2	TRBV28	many	CASSFIGSGSFDTDTQYF	TGTGCCAGCAGTTTTATAGGGAGCGGGAGCTTTGACACAGATACGCAGTATTTT
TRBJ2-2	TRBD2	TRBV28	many	CASSSGRAWTGELFF	TGTGCCAGCAGTAGCGGGAGGGCCTGGACCGGGGAGCTGTTTTTT